The rows below give T cell receptor beta chains drawn from one sample of a study of cytomegalovirus exposure and HLA in healthy donors. Only in-frame clones appear in the TCRdb table, and some are missing; sequencing was by immunoSEQ multiplex PCR. Of some 93,000 clones in the sample, 70% to 85% are singletons; the top ten hold around 3.8%. The sequenced material came from PBMCs. The receptors were gathered from a man in his fifties or sixties in good health and CMV-seronegative. CDR3s include the opening cysteine and the closing phenylalanine or tryptophan. The D gene is left open where the match is weak. Clone sizes are given selectively: once, few, many, or a class where the clone is expanded.

V gene	D gene	clone size	J gene	CDR3 protein	CDR3 DNA
TRBV29-1	TRBD2	.	TRBJ2-1	CSVTRTSTDEQFF	TGCAGCGTTACCCGGACTAGCACGGATGAGCAGTTCTTC
TRBV27	.	.	TRBJ2-3	CASSLTPVDTQYF	TGTGCCAGCAGTTTAACCCCGGTGGATACGCAGTATTTT
TRBV7-9	TRBD1	.	TRBJ1-1	CASSLGQGARTEAFF	TGTGCCAGCAGCCTGGGACAGGGGGCAAGAACTGAAGCTTTCTTT
TRBV27	.	.	TRBJ1-5	CASSPEPSNQPQHF	TGTGCCAGCAGCCCAGAGCCTAGTAATCAGCCCCAGCATTTT
TRBV4-1	TRBD1	.	TRBJ2-2	CASSSQDRGLAGELFF	TGCGCCAGCAGCTCCCAGGACAGGGGGCTTGCCGGGGAGCTGTTTTTT
TRBV18	.	.	TRBJ1-1	CASSPRGQPTEAFF	TGTGCCAGCTCACCCCGAGGACAGCCCACTGAAGCTTTCTTT
TRBV28	TRBD2	.	TRBJ2-1	CASSLLLRGTSVSGGTYNEQFF	TGTGCCAGCAGTTTACTGTTGCGGGGGACTAGCGTCAGCGGCGGGACCTACAATGAGCAGTTCTTC
TRBV2	.	.	TRBJ2-2	CASSRLGLSTGELFF	TGTGCCAGCAGCCGCCTAGGCCTTAGTACCGGGGAGCTGTTTTTT
TRBV7-3	TRBD2	.	TRBJ2-2	CASSYGLAEDGELFF	TGTGCCAGCAGCTATGGACTAGCGGAAGACGGGGAGCTGTTTTTT
TRBV7-9	.	.	TRBJ2-2	CSSSLVLRRDTGELFF	TGTTCCAGCAGCTTAGTGCTGAGGAGGGACACCGGGGAGCTGTTTTTT
TRBV7-9	TRBD1	.	TRBJ2-7	CASSLPPYRGSGEQYF	TGTGCCAGCAGCTTACCTCCATACAGGGGGTCGGGCGAGCAGTACTTC
TRBV9	.	.	TRBJ2-2	CASSAAASYTGELFF	TGTGCCAGCAGCGCCGCGGCCTCCTACACCGGGGAGCTGTTTTTT
TRBV23-1	TRBD1	.	TRBJ1-4	CASSQSNRGLCTCVYHNEKLFF	TGCGCCAGCAGTCAATCAAACAGGGGGCTATGCACGTGCGTTTACCATAATGAAAAACTGTTTTTT
TRBV27	.	.	TRBJ1-5	CASSFSPRQPQHF	TGTGCCAGCAGTTTTAGTCCACGTCAGCCCCAGCATTTT
TRBV10-3	.	.	TRBJ2-3	CAISEKSGLTDTQYF	TGTGCCATCAGTGAAAAAAGCGGCCTCACAGATACGCAGTATTTT
TRBV28	.	.	TRBJ2-7	CASTPGSSYEQYF	TGTGCCAGCACCCCTGGGAGCTCCTACGAGCAGTACTTC
TRBV7-9	.	.	TRBJ2-1	CASSPLLAAYNEQFF	TGTGCCAGCAGCCCCCTCTTGGCGGCATACAATGAGCAGTTCTTC
TRBV5-6	TRBD1	.	TRBJ1-6	CASSLDGTGSLSYNSPLHF	TGTGCCAGCAGCCTGGACGGGACAGGGAGTCTCTCCTATAATTCACCCCTCCACTTT
TRBV6-1	.	.	TRBJ2-1	CASSPEGLYNEQFF	TGTGCCAGCAGTCCCGAGGGATTATACAATGAGCAGTTCTTC
TRBV14	TRBD2	.	TRBJ2-1	CASSGFPGLAGGNEQFF	TGTGCCAGCAGCGGATTTCCGGGACTAGCGGGGGGGAATGAGCAGTTCTTC
TRBV6-4	.	.	TRBJ2-6	CASTATSGANVLTF	TGTGCCAGCACCGCTACTAGCGGGGCCAACGTCCTGACTTTC
TRBV7-2	.	few	TRBJ2-1	CASSWRVRDEQFF	TGTGCCAGCAGCTGGCGGGTTAGGGATGAGCAGTTCTTC
TRBV7-3	TRBD1	.	TRBJ2-7	CASSPRQGAGEQYF	TGTGCCAGCAGCCCGAGACAGGGGGCGGGGGAGCAGTACTTC
TRBV2	TRBD1	.	TRBJ1-1	CASSEALMGQGTEAFF	TGTGCCAGCAGTGAAGCGCTTATGGGACAGGGGACTGAAGCTTTCTTT
TRBV27	TRBD1	.	TRBJ2-2	CASSLGQGGANTGELFF	TGTGCCAGCAGTTTGGGACAGGGGGGGGCGAACACCGGGGAGCTGTTTTTT
TRBV18	.	.	TRBJ2-2	CASSPNGRGTGELFF	TGTGCCAGCTCACCAAATGGCAGGGGCACCGGGGAGCTGTTTTTT
TRBV20-1	.	few	TRBJ1-2	CSPRGELGYTF	TGCAGTCCCAGAGGGGAGCTTGGCTACACCTTC
TRBV28	.	.	TRBJ1-5	CAGGPYQPQHF	TGTGCCGGTGGCCCTTATCAGCCCCAGCATTTT
TRBV2	TRBD1	.	TRBJ1-5	CASSQDRVGNQPQHF	TGTGCCAGCAGTCAGGACAGGGTTGGCAATCAGCCCCAGCATTTT
TRBV5-4	.	.	TRBJ2-2	CASSPRGGLATGELFF	TGTGCCAGCAGTCCCAGAGGAGGGCTTGCAACCGGGGAGCTGTTTTTT
TRBV7-2	.	.	TRBJ2-2	CASSSGGLLNTGELFF	TGTGCCAGCAGCTCCGGGGGGCTCTTGAACACCGGGGAGCTGTTTTTT
TRBV19	TRBD1	once	TRBJ1-6	CASTPGTGSYSPLHF	TGTGCCAGTACCCCCGGGACAGGGTCTTATTCACCCCTCCACTTT
TRBV2	TRBD1	.	TRBJ1-5	CASTDRVPGPQHF	TGTGCCAGCACCGACAGGGTCCCGGGGCCCCAGCATTTT
TRBV11-2	TRBD2	once	TRBJ2-2	CASSTQPGLAGDGELFF	TGTGCCAGCAGCACCCAGCCGGGACTAGCGGGAGACGGGGAGCTGTTTTTT
TRBV6-5	.	.	TRBJ2-5	CASSLMGARETQYF	TGTGCCAGCAGCCTGATGGGGGCTCGAGAGACCCAGTACTTC
TRBV20-1	.	.	TRBJ2-1	CSARDDREQFF	TGCAGTGCTAGAGATGATCGGGAGCAGTTCTTC
TRBV5-1	.	.	TRBJ2-1	CASSSTSCNEQFF	TGCGCCAGCAGCTCTACCTCCTGCAATGAGCAGTTCTTC